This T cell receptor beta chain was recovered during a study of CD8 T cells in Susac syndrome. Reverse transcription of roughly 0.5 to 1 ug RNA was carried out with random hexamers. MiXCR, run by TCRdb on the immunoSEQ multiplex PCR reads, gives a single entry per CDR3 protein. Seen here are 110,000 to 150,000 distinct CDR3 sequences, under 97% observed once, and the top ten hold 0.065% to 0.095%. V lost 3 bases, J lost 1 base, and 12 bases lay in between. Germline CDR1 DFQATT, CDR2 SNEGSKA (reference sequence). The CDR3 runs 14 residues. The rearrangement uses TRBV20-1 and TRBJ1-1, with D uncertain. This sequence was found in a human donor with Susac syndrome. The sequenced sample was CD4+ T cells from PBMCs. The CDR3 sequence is CSASPNFRNTEAFF. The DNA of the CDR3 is TGCAGTGCTAGTCCTAATTTCAGGAACACTGAAGCTTTCTTT.